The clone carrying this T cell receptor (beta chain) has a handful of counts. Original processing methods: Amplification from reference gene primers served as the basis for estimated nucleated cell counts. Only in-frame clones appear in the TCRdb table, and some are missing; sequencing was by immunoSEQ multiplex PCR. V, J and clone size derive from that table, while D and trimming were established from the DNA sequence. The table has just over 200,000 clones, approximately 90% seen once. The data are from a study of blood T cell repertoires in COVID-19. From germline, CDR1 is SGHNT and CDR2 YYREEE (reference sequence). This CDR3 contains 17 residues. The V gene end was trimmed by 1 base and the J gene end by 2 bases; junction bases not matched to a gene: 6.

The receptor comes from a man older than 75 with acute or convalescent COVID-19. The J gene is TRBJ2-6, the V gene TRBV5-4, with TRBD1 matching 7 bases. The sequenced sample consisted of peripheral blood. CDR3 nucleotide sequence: TGTGCCAGCAGCTTGATTGGGACAGTAGCTGGGGCCAACGTCCTGACTTTC. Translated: CASSLIGTVAGANVLTF.